A single sample gave rise to the 3 T cell receptor beta chains below, sequenced in a study of early T cells in non-severe SARS-CoV-2 infection. Each CDR3 protein gets one entry after TCRdb re-called the 5' RACE reads with MiXCR. The repertoire has some 50,000 distinct CDR3 sequences, 3.5% to 4.5% of them found once; the top ten carry around 6%. The sample consisted of whole blood. All receptors come from an adult who was a healthcare worker with PCR-confirmed SARS-CoV-2 infection or an uninfected control (not recorded which).

The table lists this clonotype with many counts. The J gene is TRBJ2-1, the V gene TRBV5-1; 11 bases fit TRBD2. J was trimmed by 9 bases and V by 3 bases; bases with no gene match: 8. The length of the CDR3 is 15 residues. Germline V gives CDR1 SGHRS, CDR2 YFSETQ. CDR3 nucleotide sequence: TGCGCCAGCAGCTCCCCGGGACTAGCGGCAAGTGAGCAGTTCTTC. Protein: CASSSPGLAASEQFF.

Note on this clonotype: Since a much larger clone is just one base distant, this may be a read error. The gene calls are TRBV6-4 and TRBJ1-1, with TRBD1 matching over 7 bases. Germline V lookup: CDR1 MRHNA, CDR2 SNTAGT. This CDR3 has 15 amino acids. CDR3 sequence (DNA): TGTGCCAGCAGTGACTCACCAGGGGGGAACACTGAAACTTTCTTT. It translates to CASSDSPGGNTETFF.

The chain has TRBV20-1 and TRBJ2-3; TRBD2 matches at 8 bases. Germline V CDR1 and CDR2: DFQATT, SNEGSKA (reference sequence). The CDR3 spans 16 residues. V trimming: 0 bases; J trimming: 5 bases; junction bases outside the gene matches: 10. The CDR3 DNA follows: TGCAGTGCTAGAGATCAGGGTAGCGGGGCCTTAGATACGCAGTATTTT. It encodes CSARDQGSGALDTQYF.